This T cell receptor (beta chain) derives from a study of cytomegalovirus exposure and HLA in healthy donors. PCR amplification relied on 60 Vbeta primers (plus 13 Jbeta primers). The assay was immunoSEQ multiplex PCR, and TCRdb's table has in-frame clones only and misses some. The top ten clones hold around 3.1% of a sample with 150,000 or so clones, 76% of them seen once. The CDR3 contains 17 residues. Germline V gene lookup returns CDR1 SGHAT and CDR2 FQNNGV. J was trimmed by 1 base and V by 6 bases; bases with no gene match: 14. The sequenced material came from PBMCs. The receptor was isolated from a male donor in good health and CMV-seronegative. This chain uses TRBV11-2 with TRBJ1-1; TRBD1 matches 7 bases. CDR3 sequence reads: CASSLPGLGQPNTEAFF. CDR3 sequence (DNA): TGTGCCAGCAGTCTTCCCGGCCTGGGACAGCCGAACACTGAAGCTTTCTTT.